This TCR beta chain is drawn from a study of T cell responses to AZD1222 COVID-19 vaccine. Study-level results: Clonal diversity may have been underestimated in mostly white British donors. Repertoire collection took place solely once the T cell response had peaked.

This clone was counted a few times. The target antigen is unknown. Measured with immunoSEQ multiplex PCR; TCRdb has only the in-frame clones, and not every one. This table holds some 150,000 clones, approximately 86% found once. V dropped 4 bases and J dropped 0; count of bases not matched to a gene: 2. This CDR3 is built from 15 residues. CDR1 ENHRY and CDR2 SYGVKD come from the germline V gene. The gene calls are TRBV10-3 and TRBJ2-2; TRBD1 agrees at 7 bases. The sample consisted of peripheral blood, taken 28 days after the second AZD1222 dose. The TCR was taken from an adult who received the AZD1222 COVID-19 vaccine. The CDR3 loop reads CAISAGTANTGELFF. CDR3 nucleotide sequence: TGTGCCATCAGTGCCGGGACAGCGAACACCGGGGAGCTGTTTTTT.